Sequencing of this T cell receptor beta chain was carried out in a study of memory CD4+ T cells and cytomegalovirus serostatus. Study background: Healthy Belgian adult donors included 9 or 10 CMV-positive and fewer than 25 CMV-negative people.

V gave up 0 bases and J gave up 2 bases, with 15 bases separating them. The CDR3 contains 17 residues. Germline V gene sequence: CDR1 LGHNA, CDR2 YSLEER. Whole-study results and caveats: Median bootstrapped AUC for CMV status was about 0.96 originally, about 0.9 US-trained.

Original handling: Out-of-frame sequences were removed, leaving 2 million to 2.5 million distinct TCRbeta sequences. Profiling relied on immunoSEQ multiplex PCR, and the TCRdb table lists in-frame clones only, not all of them. The V and J calls and clone size are taken from that table; D and trimming were inferred from the DNA. This table holds around 54,000 clones, 70% to 75% found once. This clone was counted a few times. Its target is not known. Single viable CD3+CD4+CD8-CD45RO+ cells were sorted as the memory CD4+ T cells. Total CD4+ T cells were enriched by CD4 positive selection. The origin of this receptor is an adult in good health and CMV-seropositive. The specimen was memory CD4+ T cells from blood. The chain links TRBV4-3 to TRBJ2-3, with D possibly matching TRBD2 (6 bases). Written as DNA, the CDR3 is TGCGCCAGCAGCCAAGAACCCGCTGGAGGGCTCACAGATACGCAGTATTTT. Translation: CASSQEPAGGLTDTQYF.